This entry is about one T cell receptor (beta chain). The antigen is not known. The V gene's germline CDR1 is SEHNR and CDR2 FQNEAQ (reference sequence). This CDR3 is built from 14 residues. V lost 2 bases to trimming and J lost 3 bases, with 11 bases between them. The repertoire was sequenced with immunoSEQ multiplex PCR; TCRdb's copy has only in-frame clones and lacks some. The data show more than 70,000 clones, 75% to 90% seen once. The data belong to a study of graft-versus-host responses after intestinal transplantation. Study at large: The transplants performed in recipients were multivisceral, liver-intestinal, or isolated intestinal.

Overall study findings and caveats: Graft-donor T cell macrochimerism coincided with high graft-versus-host to host-versus-graft clonal ratios in allografts.

The V call is TRBV7-9, the J call TRBJ2-7; tentative D call: TRBD2 (6 bases). The sequencing used unstimulated CD4+ T cells sorted from spleen or lymph node cells, collected before intestinal transplant. The source is a human donor who received an intestinal transplant. The CDR3 loop is CASSLPGLNYEQYF. The CDR3, as DNA: TGTGCCAGCAGCTTACCGGGACTGAACTACGAGCAGTACTTC.